A selection of T cell receptor beta chains follows, all from one sample in a study of T cells in narcolepsy. The data were produced by immunoSEQ multiplex PCR, yet TCRdb's version contains in-frame clones alone and is incomplete. The data contain 30,000 to 40,000 clones, 82% of them singletons. The sequenced material came from CD45RA- memory CD4+ T cells from PBMCs. The receptors here all came from a human donor with narcolepsy. Each CDR3 is given with its conserved first and last residue. A D gene is named only where the DNA matches it firmly. Part of the rows lack a size; the others show once, few, many or a class for expanded clones.

v_call: TRBV19; d_call: NA; j_call: TRBJ1-3; clone_size: NA; cdr3_nt: TGTGCCAGCAGAGAGTTCTCTGGAAACACCATATATTTT; cdr3_aa: CASREFSGNTIYF
v_call: TRBV12-5; d_call: NA; j_call: TRBJ1-4; clone_size: NA; cdr3_nt: TGTGCTAGTGGTTTAGGGACCAAGGGACCAGGGACAACAGAAAAACTGTTTTTT; cdr3_aa: CASGLGTKGPGTTEKLFF
v_call: TRBV5-1; d_call: NA; j_call: TRBJ2-1; clone_size: NA; cdr3_nt: TGCGCCAGCAGCTCGAATGGCTACAATGAGCAGTTCTTC; cdr3_aa: CASSSNGYNEQFF
v_call: TRBV21-1; d_call: NA; j_call: TRBJ1-1; clone_size: NA; cdr3_nt: TGTGCCAGCAGCAAAATAACTCCCCGGGGCACTGAAGCTTTCTTT; cdr3_aa: CASSKITPRGTEAFF
v_call: TRBV21-1; d_call: NA; j_call: TRBJ2-2; clone_size: once; cdr3_nt: TGTGCCAGCAGGGTTCGGGACACCGGGGAGCTGTTTTTT; cdr3_aa: CASRVRDTGELFF
v_call: TRBV6-1; d_call: TRBD1; j_call: TRBJ2-7; clone_size: NA; cdr3_nt: TGTGCCAGCAGTGAATTAAGGACAGGGATTTACGAGCAGTACTTC; cdr3_aa: CASSELRTGIYEQYF
v_call: TRBV25-1; d_call: NA; j_call: TRBJ2-5; clone_size: NA; cdr3_nt: TGTGCCAGCAGTGACCTCCCGACAGGACGGGAGACCCAGTACTTC; cdr3_aa: CASSDLPTGRETQYF
v_call: TRBV6-5; d_call: NA; j_call: TRBJ2-7; clone_size: NA; cdr3_nt: TGTGCCAGCAGTCCCCGGGTCTACGAGCAGTACTTC; cdr3_aa: CASSPRVYEQYF
v_call: TRBV2; d_call: NA; j_call: TRBJ2-1; clone_size: few; cdr3_nt: TGTGCCAGCAGTGCTGGACTTGACAATGAGCAGTTCTTC; cdr3_aa: CASSAGLDNEQFF
v_call: TRBV19; d_call: TRBD2; j_call: TRBJ2-1; clone_size: NA; cdr3_nt: TGTGCCAGTTTCAGCGGGGGTTCCTACAATGAGCAGTTCTTC; cdr3_aa: CASFSGGSYNEQFF
v_call: TRBV5-8; d_call: NA; j_call: TRBJ1-2; clone_size: NA; cdr3_nt: TGTGCCAGCAGCTTGGAAGGGACAAGCTATGGCTACACCTTC; cdr3_aa: CASSLEGTSYGYTF
v_call: TRBV7-9; d_call: NA; j_call: TRBJ2-1; clone_size: NA; cdr3_nt: TGTGCCAGCAGCTTAAGCGGAACCCACAATGAGCAGTTCTTC; cdr3_aa: CASSLSGTHNEQFF
v_call: TRBV10-2; d_call: NA; j_call: TRBJ1-1; clone_size: NA; cdr3_nt: TGCGCCACCATAGACAGGATAAGGAACACTGAAGCTTTCTTT; cdr3_aa: CATIDRIRNTEAFF
v_call: TRBV30; d_call: NA; j_call: TRBJ1-5; clone_size: NA; cdr3_nt: TGTGCCTGGAGTGTTATAGGGAATCAGCCCCAGCATTTT; cdr3_aa: CAWSVIGNQPQHF
v_call: TRBV12-5; d_call: NA; j_call: TRBJ2-1; clone_size: NA; cdr3_nt: TGTGCTAGTGGTTTGGTACTGGGGGAGCAGTTCTTC; cdr3_aa: CASGLVLGEQFF
v_call: TRBV5-4; d_call: TRBD1; j_call: TRBJ2-5; clone_size: NA; cdr3_nt: TGTGCCAGCAGCTATACGTTCATCGGGGACAGGGGACAAGAGACCCAGTACTTC; cdr3_aa: CASSYTFIGDRGQETQYF
v_call: TRBV25-1; d_call: TRBD2; j_call: TRBJ2-7; clone_size: NA; cdr3_nt: TGTGCCAGCAGTGATCGGGCGGGAGGGATATACGAGCAGTACTTC; cdr3_aa: CASSDRAGGIYEQYF
v_call: TRBV5-1; d_call: TRBD1; j_call: TRBJ1-1; clone_size: NA; cdr3_nt: TGCGCCAGCAGCATAGACAGGGAGGACACTGAAGCTTTCTTT; cdr3_aa: CASSIDREDTEAFF
v_call: TRBV6-6; d_call: TRBD1; j_call: TRBJ2-3; clone_size: NA; cdr3_nt: TGTGCCAGCAGCCACAGGGGAACCAGCACAGATACGCAGTATTTT; cdr3_aa: CASSHRGTSTDTQYF
v_call: TRBV7-3; d_call: TRBD1; j_call: TRBJ2-1; clone_size: NA; cdr3_nt: TGTGCCAGCAGCTCCGCCGGACAGGGCGAGGAGTTCTTC; cdr3_aa: CASSSAGQGEEFF
v_call: TRBV7-2; d_call: TRBD2; j_call: TRBJ2-1; clone_size: NA; cdr3_nt: TGTGCCAGCAGCCCCACTAGCGGGGGGGCCGACAATGAGCAGTTCTTC; cdr3_aa: CASSPTSGGADNEQFF
v_call: TRBV4-3; d_call: NA; j_call: TRBJ1-2; clone_size: NA; cdr3_nt: TGCGCCAGCAGCCAGACAGGAAACTATGGCTACACCTTC; cdr3_aa: CASSQTGNYGYTF
v_call: TRBV29-1; d_call: NA; j_call: TRBJ1-2; clone_size: NA; cdr3_nt: TGCAGCGCACTGACGGACACTAACTATGGCTACACCTTC; cdr3_aa: CSALTDTNYGYTF
v_call: TRBV27; d_call: NA; j_call: TRBJ1-4; clone_size: NA; cdr3_nt: TGTGCCAGCAGTAAGACAGCTGCAACTAATGAAAAACTGTTTTTT; cdr3_aa: CASSKTAATNEKLFF
v_call: TRBV5-5; d_call: NA; j_call: TRBJ2-1; clone_size: few; cdr3_nt: TGTGCCAGCAGCTTGGAGAGGGCCGGGTTCTTC; cdr3_aa: CASSLERAGFF
v_call: TRBV6-1; d_call: TRBD2; j_call: TRBJ2-1; clone_size: NA; cdr3_nt: TGTGCCAGCAACCCCGGGACTAGCGGGATCGATGAGCAGTTCTTC; cdr3_aa: CASNPGTSGIDEQFF
v_call: TRBV5-4; d_call: TRBD1; j_call: TRBJ1-1; clone_size: NA; cdr3_nt: TGTGCCAGCAGCACTTATGACAGGGCAATCGACACTGAAGCTTTCTTT; cdr3_aa: CASSTYDRAIDTEAFF
v_call: TRBV18; d_call: NA; j_call: TRBJ1-2; clone_size: NA; cdr3_nt: TGTGCCAGCTCACCCTCTTCGGGCAACTATGGCTACACCTTC; cdr3_aa: CASSPSSGNYGYTF
v_call: TRBV30; d_call: TRBD1; j_call: TRBJ1-5; clone_size: NA; cdr3_nt: TGTGCCTGGAGTCCGACCGACAGGGGCCAGCAGCCCCAGCATTTT; cdr3_aa: CAWSPTDRGQQPQHF
v_call: TRBV6-4; d_call: NA; j_call: TRBJ2-7; clone_size: once; cdr3_nt: TGTGCCAGCAGTGACGGGAGGTACGAGCAGTACTTC; cdr3_aa: CASSDGRYEQYF
v_call: TRBV18; d_call: NA; j_call: TRBJ2-7; clone_size: NA; cdr3_nt: TGTGCCAGCTCACCAGGTACGACAGAGGGGAATGCGCAGTACTTC; cdr3_aa: CASSPGTTEGNAQYF
v_call: TRBV7-9; d_call: NA; j_call: TRBJ2-7; clone_size: NA; cdr3_nt: TGTGCCAGCAGCTTATCGACGTCGCATGGGGAGCAGTACTTC; cdr3_aa: CASSLSTSHGEQYF
v_call: TRBV27; d_call: NA; j_call: TRBJ2-7; clone_size: NA; cdr3_nt: TGTGCCAGCAGTTCGAGAGGCTCCTACGAGCAGTACTTC; cdr3_aa: CASSSRGSYEQYF
v_call: TRBV11-3; d_call: TRBD2; j_call: TRBJ2-3; clone_size: NA; cdr3_nt: TGTGCCAGCAGCCTCGGGACTAGCGGGAGTGAAGATACGCAGTATTTT; cdr3_aa: CASSLGTSGSEDTQYF
v_call: TRBV4-3; d_call: TRBD1; j_call: TRBJ2-7; clone_size: NA; cdr3_nt: TGCGCCAGCAGCCAAGAGGGACAGGCTGGGCGCGAGCAGTACTTC; cdr3_aa: CASSQEGQAGREQYF
v_call: TRBV7-2; d_call: NA; j_call: TRBJ1-1; clone_size: NA; cdr3_nt: TGTGCCAGCAGCTTGTATGGGGAGGGCGCTTTCTTT; cdr3_aa: CASSLYGEGAFF
v_call: TRBV7-2; d_call: NA; j_call: TRBJ2-7; clone_size: NA; cdr3_nt: TGTGCCAGCAGCTTGAGGGGCAGGGCGATGCGCGAGCAGTACTTC; cdr3_aa: CASSLRGRAMREQYF
v_call: TRBV30; d_call: NA; j_call: TRBJ1-3; clone_size: NA; cdr3_nt: TGTGCCTGGAGTGCTATACGGCAGGATCTCTCTGGAAACACCATATATTTT; cdr3_aa: CAWSAIRQDLSGNTIYF
v_call: TRBV29-1; d_call: NA; j_call: TRBJ1-2; clone_size: NA; cdr3_nt: TGCAGCGTTGATAGGGGGGGAGATAACTATGGCTACACCTTC; cdr3_aa: CSVDRGGDNYGYTF
v_call: TRBV6-1; d_call: NA; j_call: TRBJ2-7; clone_size: NA; cdr3_nt: TGTGCCAGCAGTGGTTATAAGCACGAGCAGTACTTC; cdr3_aa: CASSGYKHEQYF
v_call: TRBV7-8; d_call: TRBD1; j_call: TRBJ2-7; clone_size: NA; cdr3_nt: TGTGCCAGCAGCTTCGGGACAGGGGGCGCGAAGTACTTC; cdr3_aa: CASSFGTGGAKYF
v_call: TRBV2; d_call: TRBD1; j_call: TRBJ2-7; clone_size: NA; cdr3_nt: TGTGCCACTGTGGGGCAGGGGGCCTACGAGCAGTACTTC; cdr3_aa: CATVGQGAYEQYF
v_call: TRBV6-1; d_call: NA; j_call: TRBJ1-1; clone_size: NA; cdr3_nt: TGTGCCAGCAGCCTAAGCCCGAATATGAACACTGAAGCTTTCTTT; cdr3_aa: CASSLSPNMNTEAFF
v_call: TRBV5-4; d_call: NA; j_call: TRBJ1-2; clone_size: NA; cdr3_nt: TGTGCCAGCCAGGCAATCATACCAGGAAAGACCTATGGCTACACCTTC; cdr3_aa: CASQAIIPGKTYGYTF
v_call: TRBV11-2; d_call: NA; j_call: TRBJ1-4; clone_size: once; cdr3_nt: TGTGCCAGCAGCTTCCCGGGACGGCATAATGAAAAACTGTTTTTT; cdr3_aa: CASSFPGRHNEKLFF
v_call: TRBV19; d_call: NA; j_call: TRBJ1-2; clone_size: NA; cdr3_nt: TGTGCCAGTAGTATGCTATCCCAGCTTAACTATGGCTACACCTTC; cdr3_aa: CASSMLSQLNYGYTF
v_call: TRBV30; d_call: NA; j_call: TRBJ1-5; clone_size: NA; cdr3_nt: TGTGCCTGGAGCCAGGCCGCACAGGGTGGCAATCAGCCCCAGCATTTT; cdr3_aa: CAWSQAAQGGNQPQHF
v_call: TRBV10-3; d_call: TRBD2; j_call: TRBJ2-3; clone_size: once; cdr3_nt: TGTGCCATCAGGGCACGGCGGGGGGCAGGGGATACGCAGTATTTT; cdr3_aa: CAIRARRGAGDTQYF
v_call: TRBV5-1; d_call: NA; j_call: TRBJ2-7; clone_size: NA; cdr3_nt: TGCGCCAGCAGTGCCCAGTTCTACGAGCAGTACTTC; cdr3_aa: CASSAQFYEQYF
v_call: TRBV10-3; d_call: NA; j_call: TRBJ1-2; clone_size: NA; cdr3_nt: TGTGCCATCAGGGGGCCAACCCGGGAGGGCTACACCTTC; cdr3_aa: CAIRGPTREGYTF
v_call: TRBV7-2; d_call: NA; j_call: TRBJ1-5; clone_size: NA; cdr3_nt: TGTGCCAGCAGCTTAGCTGTACAGGGTCAACCCCAGCATTTT; cdr3_aa: CASSLAVQGQPQHF
v_call: TRBV11-1; d_call: TRBD2; j_call: TRBJ2-6; clone_size: NA; cdr3_nt: TGTGCCAGCAGCCCAGGGAGCGGGACTGGGGCCAACGTCCTGACTTTC; cdr3_aa: CASSPGSGTGANVLTF
v_call: TRBV28; d_call: TRBD1; j_call: TRBJ2-3; clone_size: NA; cdr3_nt: TGTGCCAGCAGTCTTTTGGACAGGACAGATACGCAGTATTTT; cdr3_aa: CASSLLDRTDTQYF
v_call: TRBV4-1; d_call: NA; j_call: TRBJ1-1; clone_size: once; cdr3_nt: TGCGCCAGCAGCCAAGATCGAAGGAGGCGGGACACTGAAGCTTTCTTT; cdr3_aa: CASSQDRRRRDTEAFF
v_call: TRBV6-6; d_call: NA; j_call: TRBJ2-2; clone_size: NA; cdr3_nt: TGTGCCAGCAGTTACGATGAGGGGTACACCGGGGAGCTGTTTTTT; cdr3_aa: CASSYDEGYTGELFF
v_call: TRBV7-9; d_call: NA; j_call: TRBJ1-4; clone_size: few; cdr3_nt: TGTGCCAGCAGCACCCGACAGACAACTAATGAAAAACTGTTTTTT; cdr3_aa: CASSTRQTTNEKLFF
v_call: TRBV7-8; d_call: TRBD1; j_call: TRBJ1-1; clone_size: NA; cdr3_nt: TGTGCCAGCAGCTTCCCGGACAGGGGAGCTTTCTTT; cdr3_aa: CASSFPDRGAFF